Listed here are 9 T cell receptor beta chains from one sample, sequenced in a study of Tregs in tolerant kidney transplant recipients. Generated by immunoSEQ multiplex PCR, the TCRdb table keeps only in-frame clones and is missing some. The profile shows about 64,000 clones, nearly 98% of them singletons. This specimen consisted of Tregs from blood, obtained before the transplant. All receptors derive from a human donor who received a combined kidney and bone marrow transplant.

The chain recombines TRBV7-8 with TRBJ2-1; D possibly corresponds to TRBD2 (5 bases). The CDR3 has 15 amino acids. Germline-derived CDR1 and CDR2 are SGHVS and FQNEAQ. Trimming left V 0 bases short and J 3 bases short, with 9 bases between. The CDR3 DNA is TGTGCCAGCAGCTTAGCGGAGGACCTCTACAATGAGCAGTTCTTC. This codes for CASSLAEDLYNEQFF.

The CDR3 loop reads CASSLATGGVYGYTF. The CDR3 nucleotides are TGCGCCAGCAGCTTGGCCACAGGGGGCGTCTATGGCTACACCTTC. The V gene is TRBV5-1, the J gene TRBJ1-2, with 9 bases that match TRBD1. The CDR3 sequence is 15 residues long. The V gene end was trimmed by 0 bases and the J gene end by 4 bases; junction bases not matched to a gene: 4. Germline loops: CDR1 SGHRS, CDR2 YFSETQ.

This chain uses TRBV19 with TRBJ1-2; 9 nucleotides align to TRBD1. This CDR3 is 14 amino acids long. CDR1 LNHDA and CDR2 SQIVND come from the germline V gene (reference sequence). Germline trimming cut 6 bases from V and 7 bases from J; bases unmatched to any gene: 9. The CDR3 DNA follows: TGTGCCAGTAGCTCCGGGACAGGGTTTGGTGGCTACACCTTC. It codes for CASSSGTGFGGYTF. The full variable domain, its missing parts supplied by reference TRBV19 and TRBJ1-2, is DGGITQSPKYLFRKEGQNVTLSCEQNLNHDAMYWYRQDPGQGLRLIYYSQIVNDFQKGDIAEGYSVSREKKESFPLTVTSAQKNPTAFYLCASSSGTGFGGYTFGSGTRLTVV.

J is TRBJ1-1 and V is TRBV7-3; D is perhaps TRBD1 (6 bases). This CDR3 has 13 amino acids. Looked up from germline, CDR1 is SGHTA and CDR2 is FQGTGA. V shed 4 bases and J shed 1 base, with 7 bases lying between them. Here the CDR3 reads CASSSDRNTEAFF. DNA of the CDR3: TGTGCCAGCAGCTCGGACAGGAACACTGAAGCTTTCTTT.

This clone was observed a single time. The chain links TRBV5-6 to TRBJ2-1; 10 nucleotides agree with TRBD1. J lost 7 bases, V lost 1 base, and 8 bases had no gene match. This CDR3 spans 16 amino acids. CDR1 and CDR2 from the germline V gene are SGHDT and YYEEEE. CDR3 nucleotide sequence: TGTGCCAGCAGCTTGCGCGGGACAGGGGTTTGGAATGAGCAGTTCTTC. Protein sequence: CASSLRGTGVWNEQFF.

The chain is built from TRBV27 and TRBJ2-7; 11 bases line up with TRBD1. CDR1 is MNHEY, CDR2 SMNVEV, per germline (reference sequence). V shed 2 bases and J 5 bases; nucleotides not matched to a gene: 14. This CDR3 spans 18 amino acids. The CDR3: CASSLGALGTGGWNEQYF. The DNA for the CDR3 is TGTGCCAGCAGTTTAGGAGCCCTCGGGACAGGGGGTTGGAACGAGCAGTACTTC.

This chain joins TRBV5-6 and TRBJ2-1; D gene ambiguous. This CDR3 contains 15 residues. Trimming took off 2 bases at V and 0 bases at J, with 9 bases between the two ends. From germline, CDR1 is SGHDT and CDR2 YYEEEE. This chain's CDR3 is CASSFRPSSYNEQFF. CDR3 in DNA: TGTGCCAGCAGCTTCCGGCCTAGCTCCTACAATGAGCAGTTCTTC.

CDR3 nucleotides: TGTGCCAGCTCACCTGATAGGCGTGAGGGGCAGTACTTC. It codes for CASSPDRREGQYF. V and J are TRBV18 and TRBJ2-7, with a possible D match to TRBD2 (5 bases). The CDR3 is 13 residues long. V lost 3 bases and J 9 bases, leaving 15 bases between the germline ends. The V gene's germline CDR1 is KGHSH and CDR2 LQKENI. Full variable domain (rest looked up from reference TRBV18 and TRBJ2-7): NAGVMQNPRHLVRRRGQEARLRCSPMKGHSHVYWYRQLPEEGLKFMVYLQKENIIDESGMPKERFSAEFPKEGPSILRIQQVVRGDSAAYFCASSPDRREGQYFGPGTRLTVT.

The CDR3 DNA reads as TGTGCCAGCAGTATAGTAAGCGGGTCGCAGTACTTC. This translates into CASSIVSGSQYF. This chain uses TRBV6-6 with TRBJ2-7; possible D gene TRBD2, 6 bases. The V gene's germline CDR1 is MNHNY and CDR2 SVGAGI (reference sequence). V lost 5 bases, J lost 9 bases, and 14 bases lay in between. This CDR3 has 12 amino acids.